The 14 T cell receptor beta chains below all came from one sample that was sequenced in a study of shared clonotypes between healthy human individuals. Repertoires were generated with immunoSEQ multiplex PCR, while TCRdb's copy carries only in-frame clones and drops some. The sample has 1.4 million to 1.5 million clones; around 97% are singletons. The sequenced sample was naive CD4+ T cells sorted from blood. Subset reported: CD45RA+ positively selected. These receptors all stem from a man aged 25 to 45 in good health.

The chain recombines TRBV28 with TRBJ2-1; perhaps TRBD2 as D (7 bases). Germline loops: CDR1 MDHEN, CDR2 SYDVKM. The CDR3 consists of 18 residues. Trimming shortened V by 7 bases and J by 4 bases, and 26 bases separated the two germline ends. The CDR3 DNA sequence: TGTGCCAGCACTACAAATTGGGGGGGGCTAGTTGGGTACAATGAGCAGTTCTTC. Protein sequence: CASTTNWGGLVGYNEQFF.

This rearrangement joins TRBV14 to TRBJ2-1, with 7 bases aligning to TRBD2. Germline V lookup: CDR1 SGHDN, CDR2 FVKESK. This CDR3 contains 15 residues. V dropped 1 base and J dropped 7; count of bases not matched to a gene: 7. The CDR3, as DNA: TGTGCCAGCAGCCAAGTTGCGGGAGTGTTAAATGAGCAGTTCTTC. This encodes CASSQVAGVLNEQFF.

The CDR3 loop reads CASSAALRDRNQPQHF. DNA of the CDR3: TGTGCCAGCAGCGCGGCTCTCCGGGACAGAAATCAGCCCCAGCATTTT. This chain links TRBV5-6 with TRBJ1-5; 7 bases map to TRBD1. The trim removed 4 bases at V and 4 bases at J, leaving 11 bases unmatched. CDR1 SGHDT and CDR2 YYEEEE come from the germline V gene. The CDR3 runs to 16 residues.

The genes are TRBV7-9 and TRBJ2-7; TRBD1 matches at 9 bases. With V trimmed by 5 bases and J by 5 bases, 16 bases remained unmatched. Germline lookup yields CDR1 SEHNR and CDR2 FQNEAQ (reference sequence). The CDR3 covers 17 residues. CDR3 nucleotide sequence: TGTGCCAGCAGCGAGCCCCGAACAGGGGGCAATAGGAACGAGCAGTACTTC. Its translation: CASSEPRTGGNRNEQYF.

The gene calls are TRBV28 and TRBJ1-1; a possible D gene is TRBD1 (5 bases). The CDR3 is 15 residues long. V was shortened by 4 bases and J by 5 bases, with 17 bases between the two germline ends. CDR1 and CDR2 (germline): MDHEN, SYDVKM. The CDR3 nucleotides are TGTGCCAGCAGTTCCCATTTGCAGGGCGGGACTGAAGCTTTCTTT. Translation: CASSSHLQGGTEAFF.

The gene calls are TRBV7-9 and TRBJ2-5, with D perhaps TRBD2 (6 bases). The CDR3 extends over 13 amino acids. Germline values: CDR1 SEHNR, CDR2 FQNEAQ (reference sequence). V lost 1 base and J lost 11, with 14 bases in between. The CDR3 nucleotides read TGTGCCAGCAGCTTAGGCGTTAGCGGCCCTCAGTACTTC. This codes for CASSLGVSGPQYF.

The chain combines TRBV4-3 with TRBJ2-1, with D maybe TRBD2 (6 bases). Germline lookup yields CDR1 LGHNA and CDR2 YSLEER. With 1 base removed from V and 4 bases from J, the gap between germline ends came to 11 bases. The CDR3 has 15 amino acids. CDR3 nucleotides: TGCGCCAGCAGCCAAGCGACTAGTTCGTACAATGAGCAGTTCTTC. Amino acid sequence: CASSQATSSYNEQFF.

This clone has just one count. The chain is built from TRBV29-1 and TRBJ2-3; D uncertain. CDR3 length equals 12 residues. CDR1 is SQVTM, CDR2 ANQGSEA, per germline. Trimming took 1 base from V and 4 from J, leaving 6 bases between them. The CDR3 nucleotides are TGCAGCGTTGAAGTCCAGTCAGATACGCAGTATTTT. This sequence encodes CSVEVQSDTQYF.

The CDR3 protein is CATSREKGGQGGRYGYTF. In nucleotides, the CDR3 is TGTGCCACCAGCAGAGAGAAGGGGGGACAGGGTGGTAGGTATGGCTACACCTTC. V gene TRBV15 combines with J gene TRBJ1-2; TRBD1 matches 9 bases. Trimming cost V 0 bases and J 5 bases; bases outside gene matches: 13. Looked up from germline, CDR1 is LNHNV and CDR2 is YYDKDF (reference sequence). The CDR3 length is 18 residues.

The V and J genes are TRBV6-1 and TRBJ1-5; TRBD1 matches 10 bases. Germline CDR1 is MNHNS and CDR2 is SASEGT. The CDR3 extends over 14 amino acids. Trimming took 7 bases from V and 4 from J; bases not matched to a gene: 4. CDR3 sequence: CASTRQGANQPQHF. CDR3 DNA: TGTGCCAGCACTCGACAGGGGGCGAATCAGCCCCAGCATTTT.

This chain uses TRBV7-3 with TRBJ2-1; D may be TRBD1 (6 bases). The CDR3 sequence is 16 residues long. Germline V lookup: CDR1 SGHTA, CDR2 FQGTGA. The germline V and J ends were trimmed by 0 bases and 3 bases, with 12 bases remaining between them. CDR3 region: CASSLTLGHNYNEQFF. Here the CDR3 DNA reads TGTGCCAGCAGCTTAACATTGGGACATAACTACAATGAGCAGTTCTTC. Looking up the rest from reference TRBV7-3 and TRBJ2-1 gives the full variable domain: GAGVSQTPSNKVTEKGKYVELRCDPISGHTALYWYRQSLGQGPEFLIYFQGTGAADDSGLPNDRFFAVRPEGSVSTLKIQRTERGDSAVYLCASSLTLGHNYNEQFFGPGTRLTVL.

V is TRBV30 and J is TRBJ2-7; 9 nucleotides line up with TRBD1. With V trimmed by 3 bases and J by 9 bases, 6 bases remained unmatched. Germline V gene lookup returns CDR1 GTSNPN and CDR2 SVGIG (reference sequence). This CDR3 spans 12 amino acids. Here the CDR3 reads CAWSPGTGWQYF. CDR3 nucleotides: TGTGCCTGGAGCCCCGGGACAGGGTGGCAGTACTTC.

The rearrangement uses TRBV28 and TRBJ2-2, with D perhaps being TRBD1 or TRBD2 (7 bases each). The CDR3 contains 15 residues. The V gene's germline CDR1 is MDHEN and CDR2 SYDVKM. V dropped 7 bases and J dropped 4 bases, with 16 bases sitting between them. CDR3 nucleotide sequence: TGTGCCAGCACCTGGGAGGGGGCGGGCACCGGGGAGCTGTTTTTT. Translation gives CASTWEGAGTGELFF.

This clone was observed once. The chain couples TRBV29-1 to TRBJ2-2; D ambiguous. CDR3 length: 15 residues. Trimming shortened V by 2 bases and J by 0 bases, and 10 bases separated the two germline ends. Germline CDR1 and CDR2: SQVTM and ANQGSEA. CDR3: CSVESMSANTGELFF. In DNA, the CDR3 is TGCAGCGTTGAATCAATGTCAGCGAACACCGGGGAGCTGTTTTTT.